The 31 T cell receptor beta chains presented below share a single source sample, sequenced in a study of cytomegalovirus exposure and HLA in healthy donors. The PCR had 60 Vbeta and 13 Jbeta primers. Profiled with immunoSEQ multiplex PCR; TCRdb holds only in-frame clones, not every one. The sample contains about 73,000 clones, about 75% of which appear only once. The specimen was PBMCs. The receptors here all came from a man between 65 and 79 years old in good health and CMV-seronegative.

The rearrangement uses TRBV5-1 and TRBJ2-3; 15 bases map to TRBD2. The V gene end was trimmed by 4 bases and the J gene end by 6 bases; junction bases not matched to a gene: 6. Germline V gene data show CDR1 as SGHRS and CDR2 as YFSETQ. This CDR3 is 16 amino acids long. The CDR3 sequence: CASSPGLAGGLDTQYF. In nucleotides, the CDR3 is TGCGCCAGCAGCCCTGGACTAGCGGGAGGGCTGGATACGCAGTATTTT.

The V call is TRBV25-1, the J call TRBJ1-2; D uncertain. V shed 5 bases and J shed 14 bases, with 24 bases lying between them. The CDR3 consists of 14 residues. The V gene's germline CDR1 is MGHDK and CDR2 SYGVNS. The CDR3 spells CASSKTGVAMTMTF. CDR3 DNA sequence: TGTGCCAGCAGTAAGACTGGCGTCGCTATGACTATGACCTTC.

The chain couples TRBV27 to TRBJ2-1, with a weak D call TRBD2 (5 bases). The CDR3 is made up of 13 amino acids. From germline, CDR1 is MNHEY and CDR2 SMNVEV (reference sequence). Trimming cost V 3 bases and J 4 bases, with 7 bases left between them. This CDR3 reads CASSLRVYNEQFF. The CDR3 DNA reads TGTGCCAGCAGTTTGAGGGTTTACAATGAGCAGTTCTTC.

CDR3 protein: CASSRDSNTEAFF. The DNA for the CDR3 is TGTGCCAGCAGCCGGGACAGTAACACTGAAGCTTTCTTT. This chain uses TRBV7-8 with TRBJ1-1, with TRBD1 matching over 7 bases. The CDR3 totals 13 residues. With V trimmed by 5 bases and J by 2 bases, 2 bases remained unmatched. The germline V gene has CDR1 SGHVS and CDR2 FQNEAQ.

With respect to this clone: The conserved closing phenylalanine or tryptophan is absent in this CDR3, likely reflecting a read error. J is TRBJ1-1 and V is TRBV19; 7 bases match TRBD1. The CDR3 runs to 14 residues. The V and J ends lost 6 bases and 3 bases, in that order; junction bases with no gene match: 7. Germline V gene lookup returns CDR1 LNHDA and CDR2 SQIVND (reference sequence). CDR3 sequence reads: CASRADREDTEAFL. CDR3 nucleotides: TGTGCCAGTAGGGCAGACAGGGAGGACACTGAAGCTTTCCTT.

This chain uses TRBV5-5 with TRBJ2-7; 10 positions agree with TRBD1. The junction had 7 bases not matched to a gene; V was cut back by 4 bases and J by 0 bases. This CDR3 spans 16 amino acids. The V gene's germline CDR1 is SGHKS and CDR2 YYEKEE (reference sequence). As DNA, the CDR3 is TGTGCCAGCAGCCAACGGGGGACAGGGGTCTCCTACGAGCAGTACTTC. This encodes CASSQRGTGVSYEQYF.

The gene calls are TRBV6-6 and TRBJ1-4; weak D call: TRBD1 (6 bases). CDR3 size: 14 residues. The germline V gene encodes CDR1 MNHNY and CDR2 SVGAGI (reference sequence). V lost 6 bases, J lost 5 bases, and 13 bases lay in between. As DNA, the CDR3 is TGTGCCAGCAGCCATGGACAGCTAAATGAAAAACTGTTTTTT. Residues: CASSHGQLNEKLFF.

A note on this clone: An end of the junction differs from the germline gene, which may be a read error. The chain employs TRBV7-9 and TRBJ2-1, with D unresolved. The CDR3 has 11 residues. Germline CDR1 is SEHNR and CDR2 is FQNEAQ (reference sequence). The CDR3 nucleotides are TGTTCCAGCAGGAGATACAATGAGCAGTTCTTC. Translating it yields CSSRRYNEQFF.

This clone was seen a few times. The chain employs TRBV29-1 and TRBJ1-1; D is unclear. Germline CDR1 is SQVTM and CDR2 is ANQGSEA. V was clipped by 6 bases and J by 1 base, with 12 bases between them. This CDR3 contains 13 residues. The CDR3 here is CSVWPGGNTEAFF. Here the CDR3 DNA reads TGCAGCGTCTGGCCGGGTGGGAACACTGAAGCTTTCTTT.

The sample holds one count of this clone. The chain links TRBV11-2 to TRBJ2-7; D uncertain. The CDR3 sequence is 17 residues long. The V gene lost 1 base and the J gene lost 2 bases, with 18 bases spanning the gap. Germline loops: CDR1 SGHAT, CDR2 FQNNGV. The CDR3 nucleotides are TGTGCCAGCAGCTTAGGGGTCTCCGTGACACTCCCCTACGAGCAGTACTTC. Its translation is CASSLGVSVTLPYEQYF.

Comment on this clone: The junction shows a germline mismatch at one end, possibly a read error. The CDR3 region is CSSSLLMGASGNTIYF. The CDR3 DNA reads TGTTCCAGCAGCCTACTCATGGGGGCATCGGGAAACACCATATATTTT. The genes are TRBV7-9 and TRBJ1-3, with a weak D call TRBD1 (6 bases). From germline, CDR1 is SEHNR and CDR2 FQNEAQ (reference sequence). The CDR3 length is 16 residues.

This clone was observed a few times. V is TRBV18 and J is TRBJ2-2, with TRBD2 matching over 10 bases. CDR3 size: 15 residues. V dropped 3 bases and J dropped 7; count of bases not matched to a gene: 5. Looked up from germline, CDR1 is KGHSH and CDR2 is LQKENI. The CDR3 region has the DNA TGTGCCAGCTCACCTCCGGGACTAGCGAACGGGGAGCTGTTTTTT. Its translation: CASSPPGLANGELFF.

The chain couples TRBV6-1 to TRBJ2-7; 11 positions match TRBD1. V lost 8 bases, J lost 6 bases, and 6 bases stayed unmatched. Germline lookup yields CDR1 MNHNS and CDR2 SASEGT. The CDR3 has 13 residues. Here the CDR3 reads CASVTGTGGEQYF. The CDR3 DNA sequence: TGTGCCAGCGTCACCGGGACAGGGGGCGAGCAGTACTTC.

The rearrangement joins TRBV5-4 to TRBJ2-7, with D possibly TRBD1 on 6 matching bases. V was pared by 5 bases and J by 9 bases, with 18 bases between. This CDR3 is built from 13 residues. Looked up from germline, CDR1 is SGHNT and CDR2 is YYREEE (reference sequence). CDR3 region: CASSREKGEMQYF. DNA for the CDR3: TGTGCCAGCAGTCGCGAGAAGGGGGAGATGCAGTACTTC.

This chain links TRBV6-5 with TRBJ2-5; perhaps TRBD1 as D (5 bases). The DNA end is a closer match to TRBJ2-7, so the J assignment may be wrong. From germline, CDR1 is MNHEY and CDR2 SVGAGI. The CDR3 contains 15 residues. CDR3 in amino acids: CASSYSQGEGYEQYF. The DNA for the CDR3 is TGTGCCAGCAGTTACTCCCAGGGTGAAGGCTACGAGCAGTACTTC.

This clone was counted only a few times. J is TRBJ1-4 and V is TRBV19; a weak D match, TRBD1 (6 bases). Trimming shortened V by 5 bases and J by 4 bases, and 17 bases separated the two germline ends. Germline CDR1 is LNHDA and CDR2 is SQIVND (reference sequence). This CDR3 is 16 amino acids long. The CDR3 here is CASSPPGVQGNEKLFF. The CDR3 nucleotides are TGTGCCAGTAGTCCCCCCGGCGTACAGGGTAATGAAAAACTGTTTTTT.

The chain employs TRBV9 and TRBJ1-2, with TRBD1 matching 10 bases. CDR1 is SGDLS and CDR2 is YYNGEE in the germline V gene. Trimming took 3 bases from V and 3 from J; bases not matched to a gene: 5. The CDR3 has 15 amino acids. The CDR3 is CASSGTGGRDYGYTF. CDR3 in DNA: TGTGCCAGCAGCGGGACAGGGGGGAGAGACTATGGCTACACCTTC.

The V and J genes are TRBV7-2 and TRBJ1-2, with 11 bases matching TRBD1. The CDR3 is made up of 14 amino acids. Germline V CDR1 and CDR2: SGHTA, FQGNSA. The ends lost 5 bases at V and 7 bases at J; junction bases unmatched: 6. The CDR3, as DNA: TGTGCCAGCAGCAGAGGACAGGGGGCGGGTGGCTACACCTTC. Protein: CASSRGQGAGGYTF.

This clone was counted between two and nine times. This chain connects TRBV29-1 to TRBJ1-5; D might be TRBD1 (5 bases). Germline-derived CDR1 and CDR2 are SQVTM and ANQGSEA. CDR3 length equals 14 residues. The V gene lost 4 bases and the J gene lost 5 bases, with 15 bases spanning the gap. The CDR3 region is CSVGNVLGDQPQHF. The CDR3 DNA follows: TGCAGCGTTGGAAACGTTCTAGGGGATCAGCCCCAGCATTTT.

J is TRBJ2-3 and V is TRBV7-2; 8 nucleotides line up with TRBD2. V lost 3 bases, J lost 3 bases, and 8 bases stayed unmatched. This CDR3 has 16 residues. CDR1 SGHTA and CDR2 FQGNSA come from the germline V gene. CDR3 sequence (DNA): TGTGCCAGCAGCTTGGGGGGGGGACTAGAGACAGATACGCAGTATTTT. Translated: CASSLGGGLETDTQYF.

CDR3 residues: CSARTGGVTYF. The CDR3 nucleotides read TGCAGTGCCAGAACAGGGGGTGTGACGTATTTT. This chain links TRBV20-1 with TRBJ2-3; 8 bases line up with TRBD1. CDR1 is DFQATT, CDR2 SNEGSKA, per germline (reference sequence). The CDR3 length is 11 residues. V lost 6 bases to trimming and J lost 14 bases; unmatched junction nucleotides: 10.

V and J are TRBV25-1 and TRBJ1-4; D gene uncertain. There are 16 residues in the CDR3. CDR1 is MGHDK, CDR2 SYGVNS, per germline. The V end lost 6 bases, the J end lost 6 bases, and 20 bases lay between the germline ends. The chain's CDR3 is CASSIRWSGEYEKLFF. In DNA, the CDR3 is TGTGCCAGCAGCATCCGGTGGTCTGGGGAGTATGAAAAACTGTTTTTT.

J is TRBJ2-3 and V is TRBV28; tentatively, D is TRBD1 (6 bases). Germline assignment: CDR1 MDHEN and CDR2 SYDVKM. CDR3 size: 17 residues. The V end lost 4 bases, the J end lost 1 base, and 18 bases lay between the germline ends. CDR3 protein: CASSYGLGGRGTDTQYF. In DNA, the CDR3 is TGTGCCAGCAGTTATGGCCTAGGGGGTAGGGGCACAGATACGCAGTATTTT.

This clone was counted a few times. The chain is built from TRBV6-5 and TRBJ1-1, with a tentative D call TRBD1 (5 bases). Deletions cut 6 bases from V and 3 bases from J, with 8 bases between. There are 12 residues in the CDR3. Per the germline V gene, CDR1 is MNHEY and CDR2 is SVGAGI. The chain's CDR3 is CASRGAYTEAFF. The CDR3 DNA reads TGTGCCAGCAGAGGGGCCTACACTGAAGCTTTCTTT.

This clone was observed a handful of times. The chain joins TRBV6-5 to TRBJ2-7, with 10 nucleotides matching TRBD1. Germline trimming cut 0 bases from V and 3 bases from J; bases unmatched to any gene: 2. The CDR3 is 15 amino acids. Germline loops: CDR1 MNHEY, CDR2 SVGAGI. In nucleotides, the CDR3 is TGTGCCAGCAGTTACTCGACAGGGGGCTTCTACGAGCAGTACTTC. This encodes CASSYSTGGFYEQYF.

J is TRBJ2-1 and V is TRBV7-2, with 9 bases fitting TRBD2. Trimming took 8 bases from V and 4 from J; bases not matched to a gene: 9. Germline CDR1 reads SGHTA; CDR2 reads FQGNSA. CDR3 length: 15 amino acids. The DNA of the CDR3 is TGTGCCAGCTCGTCAAGGACTAGCGTTTACAATGAGCAGTTCTTC. Protein sequence: CASSSRTSVYNEQFF.

This clone has a handful of counts. The chain is built from TRBV11-2 and TRBJ1-1; TRBD1 is a possible D gene (5 bases). The V gene lost 2 bases and the J gene lost 10 bases, with 8 bases spanning the gap. From germline, CDR1 is SGHAT and CDR2 FQNNGV. CDR3 size: 11 residues. CDR3 bases: TGTGCCAGCAGCTTACAGGGAAGAGCTTTCTTT. Encoded protein: CASSLQGRAFF. The entire variable domain, with the rest obtained from reference TRBV11-2 and TRBJ1-1, is as follows: EAGVAQSPRYKIIEKRQSVAFWCNPISGHATLYWYQQILGQGPKLLIQFQNNGVVDDSQLPKDRFSAERLKGVDSTLKIQPAKLEDSAVYLCASSLQGRAFFGQGTRLTVV.

The V call is TRBV6-1, the J call TRBJ1-1, with 8 bases lining up with TRBD1. Losses at the gene ends were 6 bases for V and 7 bases for J; bases not matched to a gene: 4. Germline V gene sequence: CDR1 MNHNS, CDR2 SASEGT. This CDR3 region has 12 residues. The CDR3 DNA reads as TGTGCCAGCAGCCCGACAGGGGATGAAGCTTTCTTT. Protein: CASSPTGDEAFF.

In this sample, this clone turned up a few times. The chain is built from TRBV2 and TRBJ2-5, with TRBD2 matching over 9 bases. This CDR3 comprises 16 residues. Germline CDR1 and CDR2: SNHLY and FYNNEI. J lost 5 bases, V lost 3 bases, and 10 bases had no gene match. CDR3 in amino acids: CASSEAGGGARETQYF. The CDR3 DNA is TGTGCCAGCAGTGAGGCCGGCGGGGGGGCGCGGGAGACCCAGTACTTC.

The chain recombines TRBV6-5 with TRBJ1-5, with unresolved D. From germline, CDR1 is MNHEY and CDR2 SVGAGI. CDR3 length equals 13 residues. V was trimmed by 2 bases and J by 5 bases, leaving 7 bases between them. The CDR3 DNA sequence: TGTGCCAGCAGTTACGACACAGATCAGCCCCAGCATTTT. This sequence encodes CASSYDTDQPQHF.

The rearrangement joins TRBV18 to TRBJ2-5; the D is unclear. V gave up 0 bases and J gave up 1 base, with 6 bases separating them. The germline V gene encodes CDR1 KGHSH and CDR2 LQKENI. The CDR3 loop spans 14 amino acids. CDR3: CASSPPTGQETQYF. CDR3 DNA: TGTGCCAGCTCACCACCGACTGGCCAAGAGACCCAGTACTTC.